The rows below give T cell receptor beta chains drawn from one sample of a study of CD8+CD57+ T cells in acquired aplastic anemia. Via MiXCR, TCRdb re-called the reads, giving one row per CDR3 protein. Here the sample spans under 200,000 distinct CDR3 sequences, less than 60% being singletons. Sequencing used sorted CD4+, CD8+, or CD8+CD57+ T cells (not recorded which) from PBMCs. These receptors were collected from a human donor with aplastic anemia. The CDR3 runs from the conserved cysteine through the conserved F or W. Fields, in order: J gene, clone size, V gene, D gene, CDR3 DNA, CDR3 protein. The D gene is left open where the match is weak. Part of the rows lack a size; the others show once, few, many or a class for expanded clones.

j_call: TRBJ1-1
clone_size: few
v_call: TRBV7-2
d_call: NA
cdr3_nt: TGTGCCAGCAGCTCACAATGGAGGATGGCTGAAGCTTTCTTT
cdr3_aa: CASSSQWRMAEAFF

j_call: TRBJ2-3
clone_size: NA
v_call: TRBV2
d_call: NA
cdr3_nt: TGTGCCAGCAGTTATAGAGCCGCCACAGATACGCAGTATTTT
cdr3_aa: CASSYRAATDTQYF

j_call: TRBJ2-4
clone_size: many
v_call: TRBV29-1
d_call: NA
cdr3_nt: TGCAGCGTTGGCAAACAGGACGCCAAAAACATTCAGTACTTC
cdr3_aa: CSVGKQDAKNIQYF

j_call: TRBJ1-1
clone_size: NA
v_call: TRBV19
d_call: NA
cdr3_nt: TGTGCCAGTAGTGCATTACAGGGCCGGAACACTGAAGCTTTCTTT
cdr3_aa: CASSALQGRNTEAFF

j_call: TRBJ2-2
clone_size: NA
v_call: TRBV7-3
d_call: TRBD2
cdr3_nt: TGTGCCAGCAGCTCAGACGGACTAGAGACCGGGGAGCTGTTTTTT
cdr3_aa: CASSSDGLETGELFF

j_call: TRBJ2-1
clone_size: many
v_call: TRBV6-5
d_call: NA
cdr3_nt: TGTGCCAGCAGTTACAGGGGCCTAGAGCAGTTCTTC
cdr3_aa: CASSYRGLEQFF

j_call: TRBJ1-1
clone_size: NA
v_call: TRBV29-1
d_call: TRBD1
cdr3_nt: TGCAGCGCTGGACAGGGTCACAACACTGAAGCTTTCTTT
cdr3_aa: CSAGQGHNTEAFF

j_call: TRBJ2-3
clone_size: NA
v_call: TRBV4-2
d_call: TRBD2
cdr3_nt: TGTGCCAGCAGCCCAGTTCCGGGGGGGGTTGCAGATACGCAGTATTTT
cdr3_aa: CASSPVPGGVADTQYF

j_call: TRBJ1-1
clone_size: many
v_call: TRBV7-9
d_call: NA
cdr3_nt: TGTGCCAGCAGCTTAAACGCAGGATCTGTTGAAGCTTTCTTT
cdr3_aa: CASSLNAGSVEAFF

j_call: TRBJ1-3
clone_size: many
v_call: TRBV7-2
d_call: NA
cdr3_nt: TGTGCCAGCAGCCCCGGAGGGAGTTCTGGAAACACCATATATTTT
cdr3_aa: CASSPGGSSGNTIYF

j_call: TRBJ2-4
clone_size: many
v_call: TRBV29-1
d_call: NA
cdr3_nt: TGCAGCGCCGCGCAGGGAAACATTCAGTACTTC
cdr3_aa: CSAAQGNIQYF